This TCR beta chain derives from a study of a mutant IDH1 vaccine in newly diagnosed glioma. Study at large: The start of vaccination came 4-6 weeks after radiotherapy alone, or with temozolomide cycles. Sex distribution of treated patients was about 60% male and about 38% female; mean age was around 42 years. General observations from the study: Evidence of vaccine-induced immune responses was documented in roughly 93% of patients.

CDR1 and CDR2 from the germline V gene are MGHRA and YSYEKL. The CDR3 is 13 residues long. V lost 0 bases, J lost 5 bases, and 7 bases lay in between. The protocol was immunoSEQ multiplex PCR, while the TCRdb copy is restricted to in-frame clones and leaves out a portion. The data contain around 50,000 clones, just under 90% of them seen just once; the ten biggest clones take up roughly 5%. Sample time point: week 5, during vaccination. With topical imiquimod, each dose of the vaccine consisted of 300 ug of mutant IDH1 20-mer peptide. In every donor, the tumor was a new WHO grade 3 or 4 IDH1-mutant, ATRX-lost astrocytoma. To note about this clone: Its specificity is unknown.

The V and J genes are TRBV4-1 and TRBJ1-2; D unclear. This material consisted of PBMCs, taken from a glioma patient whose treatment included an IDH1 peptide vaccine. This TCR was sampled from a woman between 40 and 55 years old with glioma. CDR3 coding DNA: TGCGCCAGCAGCCAAGACAGAATTTATGGCTACACCTTC. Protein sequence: CASSQDRIYGYTF.